Detailed here is one TCR beta chain. This CDR3 spans 15 amino acids. The germline CDR1 and CDR2 sequences are SGHTA and FQGNSA. The germline V and J ends were trimmed by 4 bases and 10 bases, with 17 bases remaining between them. These data originate in a study of radiation and T cells in renal cell carcinoma. Using immunoSEQ multiplex PCR, the repertoire was profiled, and TCRdb retains in-frame clones only, with some absent. The sample lists some 80,000 clones; roughly 83% were seen once. Time point given: blood 4 weeks post-SBRT, at nephrectomy. Noted treatment: 15 Gy SBRT to primary tumor, nephrectomy 4 weeks later.

The receptor comes from a woman in her sixties or seventies with renal cell carcinoma. The specimen comprised blood, sampled from a patient whose treatment included radiotherapy and nephrectomy. This rearrangement joins TRBV7-2 to TRBJ1-6, with a tentative D call TRBD1 (6 bases). The CDR3 DNA is TGTGCCAGCAGCTCCAATGACAGTGGGGGCTCACCCCTCCACTTT. Protein: CASSSNDSGGSPLHF.